What follows are 3 T cell receptor beta chains derived from one specimen sequenced in a study of CD4 T cell repertoires in COVID-19. Assay: immunoSEQ multiplex PCR; the TCRdb copy retains only in-frame clones and omits some. Among 70,000 to 95,000 clones listed, roughly 80% were seen once. Sequences were derived from CD4+ T cells from peripheral blood, sampled after recovery from COVID-19. The receptors derive from a human donor who had COVID-19.

The V gene is TRBV3-1 (or the pseudogene TRBV3-2), the J gene TRBJ1-2; possible D gene TRBD1, 5 bases. V lost 3 bases to trimming and J lost 0 bases, with 5 bases between them. The CDR3 has 13 amino acids. CDR1 is LGHDT and CDR2 is YNNKEL in the germline V gene (reference sequence). The CDR3 loop reads CASSQGANYGYTF. The CDR3 nucleotides are TGTGCCAGCAGCCAGGGGGCTAACTATGGCTACACCTTC.

This rearrangement joins TRBV11-2 to TRBJ2-7, with D possibly being TRBD2 (6 bases). CDR1 is SGHAT and CDR2 is FQNNGV in the germline V gene. The CDR3 sequence is 16 residues long. V was pared by 5 bases and J by 1 base, with 18 bases between. The CDR3 coding sequence is TGTGCCAGCAGCCCCCGGGGAGGAGCGGCATCCTACGAGCAGTACTTC. Amino acids: CASSPRGGAASYEQYF.

The rearrangement links TRBV7-9 to TRBJ1-6; D uncertain. The V gene lost 2 bases and the J gene lost 5 bases, with 7 bases spanning the gap. Germline CDR1 SEHNR, CDR2 FQNEAQ (reference sequence). The length of the CDR3 is 14 residues. The CDR3 loop is CASSLFRDNSPLHF. CDR3 DNA sequence: TGTGCCAGCAGCTTATTTCGGGATAATTCACCCCTCCACTTT.